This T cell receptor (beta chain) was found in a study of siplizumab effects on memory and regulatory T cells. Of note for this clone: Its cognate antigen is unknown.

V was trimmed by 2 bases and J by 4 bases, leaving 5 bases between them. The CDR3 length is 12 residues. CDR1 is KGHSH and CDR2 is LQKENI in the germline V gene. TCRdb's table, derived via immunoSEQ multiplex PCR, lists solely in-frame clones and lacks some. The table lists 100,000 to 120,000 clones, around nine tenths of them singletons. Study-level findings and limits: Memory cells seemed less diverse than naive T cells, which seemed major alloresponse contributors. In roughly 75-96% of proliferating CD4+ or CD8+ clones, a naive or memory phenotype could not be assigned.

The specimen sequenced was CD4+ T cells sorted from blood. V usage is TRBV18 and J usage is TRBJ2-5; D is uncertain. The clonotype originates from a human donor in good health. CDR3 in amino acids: CASSPTRETQYF. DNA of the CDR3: TGTGCCAGCTCACCAACCCGAGAGACCCAGTACTTC.